Following are 14 T cell receptor beta chains from one sample sequenced in a study of Ad26.COV2.S vaccination and SARS-CoV-2 variants (TCRdb year 2021). Libraries were made using the immunoSEQ multiplex PCR assay. Here the immuneACCESS table is served through TCRdb, limited to in-frame sequences with V and J called. Missing clones are a known gap in these copies; in checked studies unresolved V genes cover under half, and the rest lacks a known reason. The sample contains about 180,000 clones, approximately 90% of them found a single time. The biggest ten clones account for about 5.5% of the sample. This specimen's time point label, interpreted: individuals recovered from natural SARS-CoV-2 infection. Sample: peripheral blood, taken after recovery from COVID-19. These receptors originate from a human donor who had recovered from COVID-19.

J is TRBJ2-7 and V is TRBV19, with D unclear. The V end lost 5 bases, the J end lost 1 base, and 9 bases lay between the germline ends. The CDR3 covers 13 residues. The germline V gene encodes CDR1 LNHDA and CDR2 SQIVND (reference sequence). The CDR3 coding sequence is TGTGCCAGTAGTGTCGACATATCCTACGAGCAGTACTTC. It encodes CASSVDISYEQYF.

The V call is TRBV5-4, the J call TRBJ2-3, with 7 nucleotides matching TRBD1. After removal of 0 bases from V and 0 bases from J, the junction contained 7 bases not matched to a gene. Per germline, CDR1 SGHNT and CDR2 YYREEE (reference sequence). There are 17 residues in the CDR3. Here the CDR3 DNA reads TGTGCCAGCAGCTTGGGACAGGGTATTCTAAGCACAGATACGCAGTATTTT. It encodes CASSLGQGILSTDTQYF.

The chain recombines TRBV6-5 with TRBJ2-7; 10 positions agree with TRBD1. CDR3 length: 15 amino acids. Per germline, CDR1 MNHEY and CDR2 SVGAGI. J lost 5 bases, V lost 6 bases, and 10 bases had no gene match. The CDR3 protein is CASRATGTGVDEQYF. The CDR3 region has the DNA TGTGCCAGCAGGGCCACCGGGACAGGGGTCGACGAGCAGTACTTC.

The chain uses TRBV12-3 or TRBV12-4 and TRBJ2-1; D unclear. CDR3 length equals 13 residues. V was shortened by 3 bases and J by 5 bases, with 8 bases between the two germline ends. CDR3 bases: TGTGCCAGCAGTTTCTACTTAAACAATGAGCAGTTCTTC. Its translation is CASSFYLNNEQFF.

The chain uses TRBV2 and TRBJ1-1; possible D gene TRBD1, 5 bases. The ends were cut back, 8 bases at V and 3 bases at J, with 16 bases in the middle. This CDR3 region has 14 residues. CDR1 SNHLY and CDR2 FYNNEI come from the germline V gene. In DNA, the CDR3 is TGTGCCAGCCTCAGAGGGGCGGGGGACACTGAAGCTTTCTTT. Its translation: CASLRGAGDTEAFF.

This clone appeared many times. J is TRBJ2-7 and V is TRBV5-4; D is tentatively TRBD1 or TRBD2 (6 bases each). Trimming left V 0 bases short and J 3 bases short, with 10 bases between. The V gene's germline CDR1 is SGHNT and CDR2 YYREEE (reference sequence). This CDR3 region has 14 residues. CDR3 loop: CASSLAGDIYEQYF. The DNA for the CDR3 is TGTGCCAGCAGCTTGGCGGGGGACATCTACGAGCAGTACTTC. Based on the CDR3 plus reference TRBV5-4 and TRBJ2-7, the full variable domain is ETGVTQSPTHLIKTRGQQVTLRCSSQSGHNTVSWYQQALGQGPQFIFQYYREEENGRGNFPPRFSGLQFPNYSSELNVNALELDDSALYLCASSLAGDIYEQYFGPGTRLTVT.

A word on this clone: One junction end disagrees with the germline gene, perhaps due to a read error. The V gene is TRBV4-1, the J gene TRBJ2-4, with D unclear. Germline assignment: CDR1 MGHRA and CDR2 YSYEKL. This CDR3 is built from 12 residues. CDR3 amino acids: CASSQGSGRTIF. The DNA for the CDR3 is TGCGCCAGCAGCCAAGGGTCCGGCCGAACGATCTTC.

This clone was counted a few times. This chain links TRBV18 with TRBJ1-1, with TRBD1 identical over 9 bases. CDR1 is KGHSH, CDR2 LQKENI, per germline. The CDR3 is made up of 15 amino acids. Unmatched junction bases numbered 4, after V lost 1 base and J lost 4 bases. CDR3 loop: CASSPRDRVGTEAFF. The CDR3 bases are TGTGCCAGCTCACCACGGGACAGGGTGGGCACTGAAGCTTTCTTT.

The gene calls are TRBV5-1 and TRBJ2-1, with D tentatively TRBD1 (5 bases). Germline CDR1 and CDR2: SGHRS and YFSETQ. V gave up 2 bases and J gave up 4 bases, with 10 bases separating them. The CDR3 contains 14 residues. CDR3 residues: CASSFLTDYNEQFF. CDR3 nucleotides: TGCGCCAGCAGCTTTCTGACAGATTACAATGAGCAGTTCTTC.

V is TRBV5-1 and J is TRBJ2-4, with no clear D. V lost 0 bases to trimming and J lost 0 bases, with 16 bases between them. CDR1 SGHRS and CDR2 YFSETQ come from the germline V gene. The CDR3 sequence is 18 residues long. CDR3 amino acids: CASSLDGQPLIAKNIQYF. In DNA form, the CDR3 reads TGCGCCAGCAGCTTGGATGGTCAGCCACTTATAGCCAAAAACATTCAGTACTTC.

This chain connects TRBV29-1 to TRBJ2-1; 12 bases are shared with TRBD2. Germline CDR1 and CDR2: SQVTM and ANQGSEA. The CDR3 sequence is 14 residues long. The junction had 7 bases not matched to a gene; V was cut back by 7 bases and J by 6 bases. The CDR3 spells CSARLAGVSNEQFF. CDR3 coding DNA: TGCAGCGCCCGACTAGCGGGAGTAAGCAATGAGCAGTTCTTC.

This clone was observed a single time. V gene TRBV7-8 combines with J gene TRBJ2-7, with D possibly being TRBD1 (6 bases). Germline CDR1 and CDR2: SGHVS and FQNEAQ. CDR3 length: 15 residues. V gave up 1 base and J gave up 7 bases, with 17 bases separating them. This CDR3 reads CASSLVGGVLWEQYF. The CDR3 DNA sequence: TGTGCCAGCAGCTTAGTAGGGGGAGTATTGTGGGAGCAGTACTTC.

The rearrangement links TRBV5-6 to TRBJ2-2, with 8 bases that match TRBD1. CDR1 and CDR2 (germline): SGHDT, YYEEEE. CDR3 length equals 16 residues. The V segment lost 0 bases and the J segment 5 bases; nucleotides outside the gene matches: 6. The CDR3 here is CASSLDPGGPTGELFF. DNA for the CDR3: TGTGCCAGCAGCTTGGATCCAGGGGGCCCAACCGGGGAGCTGTTTTTT.

V gene TRBV29-1 combines with J gene TRBJ2-2; 9 positions agree with TRBD1. The CDR3 is 14 amino acids. J gave up 3 bases and V 4 bases, and 3 bases lay outside the gene matches. Germline-derived CDR1 and CDR2 are SQVTM and ANQGSEA. The CDR3 reads CSVGRQGDTGELFF. In DNA form, the CDR3 reads TGCAGCGTTGGGCGACAGGGGGACACCGGGGAGCTGTTTTTT.